The next 10 T cell receptor beta chains were all read from a single sample in a study of blood T cell repertoires in COVID-19. Profiling relied on immunoSEQ multiplex PCR, and the TCRdb table lists in-frame clones only, not all of them. Of about 75,000 clones in the sample, 75% to 85% are singletons; the top ten hold under 25%. The specimen sequenced was peripheral blood. These receptors originate from a woman between 50 and 59 years old with acute or convalescent COVID-19.

This chain joins TRBV5-4 and TRBJ1-1; the D is unclear. V was clipped by 3 bases and J by 1 base, with 13 bases between them. Germline V lookup: CDR1 SGHNT, CDR2 YYREEE (reference sequence). The CDR3 runs to 15 residues. CDR3 in amino acids: CASSSALTSNTEAFF. DNA of the CDR3: TGTGCCAGCAGCTCCGCGTTAACCTCGAACACTGAAGCTTTCTTT.

This chain joins TRBV11-2 and TRBJ2-7, with 9 bases matching TRBD1. Trimming removed 4 bases from V and 6 bases from J; junction bases left unmatched: 10. This CDR3 region has 15 residues. From germline, CDR1 is SGHAT and CDR2 FQNNGV. This chain's CDR3 is CASSYTGTGFSEQYF. In nucleotides, the CDR3 is TGTGCCAGCAGCTATACCGGGACAGGGTTCTCCGAGCAGTACTTC.

This chain connects TRBV7-8 to TRBJ2-6, with D tentatively TRBD2 (7 bases). Trimming left V 1 base short and J 4 bases short, with 14 bases between. In germline, CDR1 is SGHVS, CDR2 FQNEAQ. CDR3 length equals 17 residues. CDR3 nucleotides: TGTGCCAGCAGCTTAGTTGGGGGGGCGAACGGGGCCAACGTCCTGACTTTC. The encoded protein is CASSLVGGANGANVLTF.

J is TRBJ1-5 and V is TRBV30, with D maybe TRBD1 (5 bases). The CDR3 loop spans 13 amino acids. The V end lost 4 bases, the J end lost 5 bases, and 12 bases lay between the germline ends. Germline CDR1 GTSNPN, CDR2 SVGIG (reference sequence). CDR3 sequence (DNA): TGTGCCTGGAACGACAGAAGGGATCAGCCCCAGCATTTT. Translation gives CAWNDRRDQPQHF.

The sample holds a few counts of this clone. This sequence joins TRBV19 and TRBJ2-7; 11 nucleotides line up with TRBD2. V lost 4 bases to trimming and J lost 3 bases; unmatched junction nucleotides: 5. Germline lookup yields CDR1 LNHDA and CDR2 SQIVND (reference sequence). The length of the CDR3 is 15 residues. The CDR3 DNA follows: TGTGCCAGTAGTAAAGGGACTAGCGGAGTCTACGAGCAGTACTTC. Translating gives CASSKGTSGVYEQYF.

The CDR3: CASSRTSQTGELFF. The CDR3 DNA is TGTGCCAGTTCAAGGACTAGCCAAACCGGGGAGCTGTTTTTT. The chain combines TRBV19 with TRBJ2-2; 8 bases are shared with TRBD2. The CDR3 runs to 14 residues. The germline V gene encodes CDR1 LNHDA and CDR2 SQIVND (reference sequence). V shed 8 bases and J 5 bases; nucleotides not matched to a gene: 7.

This rearrangement joins TRBV19 to TRBJ2-7, with 10 bases aligning to TRBD1. The CDR3 length is 14 residues. Germline-derived CDR1 and CDR2 are LNHDA and SQIVND (reference sequence). J gave up 2 bases and V 10 bases, and 8 bases lay outside the gene matches. The CDR3 here is CATARGQGPYEQYF. CDR3 DNA sequence: TGTGCCACAGCCCGGGGACAGGGGCCCTACGAGCAGTACTTC.

The V gene is TRBV4-3, the J gene TRBJ2-1; D call uncertain. With 0 bases removed from V and 13 bases from J, the gap between germline ends came to 7 bases. The CDR3 loop spans 11 amino acids. In germline, CDR1 is LGHNA, CDR2 YSLEER. CDR3 sequence reads: CASSQDLVQFF. The CDR3 nucleotides are TGCGCCAGCAGCCAAGATCTAGTACAGTTCTTC.

This chain connects TRBV7-3 to TRBJ2-2; 8 bases line up with TRBD2. The CDR3 covers 13 residues. Germline V gene data show CDR1 as SGHTA and CDR2 as FQGTGA. V shed 3 bases and J 8 bases; nucleotides not matched to a gene: 2. The CDR3 DNA follows: TGTGCCAGCAGCTTTAGCGGGATGGGGGAGCTGTTTTTT. The encoded protein is CASSFSGMGELFF.

V gene TRBV15 combines with J gene TRBJ1-1; no firm D call. Germline V lookup: CDR1 LNHNV, CDR2 YYDKDF (reference sequence). Trimming took off 4 bases at V and 5 bases at J, with 11 bases between the two ends. There are 13 residues in the CDR3. CDR3 bases: TGTGCCACCAGCAAGGGCTCGGGGACTGAAGCTTTCTTT. This sequence encodes CATSKGSGTEAFF.